This TCR beta chain was captured in a study of human thymus T cells (dated by TCRdb to the early 2020s). Looking at the study overall: TCR alpha and beta repertoires from under 10 infant thymus samples and four related peripheral blood samples were characterized in the study. Donor ages ranged from roughly 6 to 244 days, and the cohort comprised five to seven male and a couple of female infants.

The immunoSEQ multiplex PCR assay was used to amplify the TCRB and TCRAD loci from a standardized quantity of quality-controlled genomic DNA. The V(D)J region was spanned by amplicons of a length sufficient to cover the CDR3 and to identify V and J genes. The commercial immunoSEQ service was used to sequence amplicons on an Illumina platform. Regarding the original processing steps: Corrections for primer bias and sequencing errors followed previously described methods, while TCRAD and TCRB definitions were based on the IMGT database. Analysis of the repertoires was done with immunoSEQ Analyzer 3.0 and VDJTools and included basic statistics, V/J segment usage, diversity estimates, rarefaction and pairwise overlap. To estimate diversity, the Chao1, ChaoE, Efron-Thisted, Shannon and inverse Simpson indices were applied, and diversity was also estimated on datasets down-sampled to the smallest sample. Repertoire overlap was assessed by strict matching of CDR3 nucleotide sequence, V gene and J gene, and clustering was done by Jaccard-based multidimensional scaling. Held by TCRdb, this immuneACCESS table contains in-frame sequences only and omits some clones. Under half of the omission traces to an unresolved V gene where checked; the cause of the rest is unknown. V, J and clone size are those of that table, while D and trimming were read from the DNA. This sample gives tens of thousands of clones in total; around 95% of them show up just once. 0.034% of the sample is taken by the ten largest.

Thymus tissue was obtained as surgical resects removed during corrective cardiac surgery. The donors were immunologically healthy infants in Finland who had open corrective cardiac surgery for congenital heart defects. Thymocytes were freed from the tissue by mechanical means and kept at -70 degrees C as pellets of roughly 9-30 million cells. A QIAsymphony instrument was used to extract genomic DNA from the frozen cell pellets. For this clone: What antigen it recognizes has not been identified. Per-base qualities were not stored, and no clone one base away is much larger.

Broad study findings and their caveats: On average, thymus samples yielded 810,000 or so unique TCRB clonotypes, whereas blood samples yielded around 88,000. The related research reported highly overlapping thymic TCR repertoires among unrelated individuals. V and J gene segment usage appeared biased in both thymic and peripheral blood repertoires.

V lost 5 bases and J lost 0 bases, and the count of bases not matched to a germline gene is 3. Based on the germline V gene, the CDR1 and CDR2 sequences are SGHTA and FQGTGA. The CDR3 has 15 amino acids, counting the end cysteine and phenylalanine. The only DNA kept is the CDR3, 45 bases in frame from the first base. The sequence came from a girl younger than two with a congenital heart defect but otherwise immunologically healthy. This receptor chain uses TRBV7-3 and TRBJ2-7; TRBD2 matches 11 bases in the middle. Sequencing was performed on thymus tissue. The DNA sequence follows: TGTGCCAGCAGCCTGGGGACTAGCGGCTCCTACGAGCAGTACTTC. This codes for CASSLGTSGSYEQYF.